This T cell receptor beta chain was sequenced in a study of CD8 T cells in Susac syndrome. Whole-study context: The sequenced Susac syndrome patients included about six who had clinically active disease and fewer than 10 who were in remission.

Germline assignment: CDR1 SGDLS and CDR2 YYNGEE. The CDR3 is 15 residues long. Trimming cost V 3 bases and J 0 bases, with 12 bases left between them. The study sequenced TCR beta in blood CD8+ and CD4+ T cells. Patients with Susac syndrome met diagnostic criteria defined recently for definite or probable disease. The RNA input was 0.5 to 1 ug, and it was reverse transcribed with random hexamers. TCRdb recomputed calls from the immunoSEQ multiplex PCR reads with MiXCR, one row per CDR3 protein. The sample has more than 100,000 distinct CDR3 sequences, around 94% seen once; the top ten hold around 0.28%.

The TCR was taken from a human donor with Susac syndrome. The sample was CD8+ T cells from PBMCs. The chain uses TRBV9 and TRBJ1-1; weak D call: TRBD1 (5 bases). CDR3 in DNA: TGTGCCAGCAGCGCAGGGACGTCCGTGAACACTGAAGCTTTCTTT. Translated, it gives CASSAGTSVNTEAFF.